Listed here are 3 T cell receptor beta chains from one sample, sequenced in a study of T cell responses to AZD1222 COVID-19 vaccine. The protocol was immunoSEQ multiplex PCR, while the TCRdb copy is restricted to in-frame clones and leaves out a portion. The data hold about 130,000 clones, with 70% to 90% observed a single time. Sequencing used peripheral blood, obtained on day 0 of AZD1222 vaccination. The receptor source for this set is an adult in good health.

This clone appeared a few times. This chain's CDR3 is CASSQDPSGSLGTDTQYF. The CDR3 region has the DNA TGTGCCAGCAGCCAAGATCCTTCGGGGAGTCTTGGGACAGATACGCAGTATTTT. The gene calls are TRBV3-1 (or the pseudogene TRBV3-2) and TRBJ2-3; possible D gene TRBD2, 5 bases. V was shortened by 0 bases and J by 3 bases, with 19 bases between the two germline ends. CDR3 length: 18 amino acids. The germline V gene has CDR1 LGHDT and CDR2 YNNKEL (reference sequence).

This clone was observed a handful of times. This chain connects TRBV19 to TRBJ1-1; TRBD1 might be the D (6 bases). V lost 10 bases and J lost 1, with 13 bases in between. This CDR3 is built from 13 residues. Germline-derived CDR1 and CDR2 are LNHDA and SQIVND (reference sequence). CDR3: CATIGTPNTEAFF. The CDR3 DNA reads TGTGCCACCATAGGGACACCGAACACTGAAGCTTTCTTT.

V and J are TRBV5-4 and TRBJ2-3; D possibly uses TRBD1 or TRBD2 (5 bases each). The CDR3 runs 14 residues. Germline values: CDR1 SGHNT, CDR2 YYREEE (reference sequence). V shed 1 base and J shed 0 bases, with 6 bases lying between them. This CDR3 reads CASSLRDSTDTQYF. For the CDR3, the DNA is TGTGCCAGCAGCTTGAGGGACAGCACAGATACGCAGTATTTT.